A selection of T cell receptor beta chains follows, all from one sample in a study of T cells after yellow fever vaccination. In TCRdb, the 5' RACE reads were re-called with MiXCR into one record per CDR3 protein. The sample consists of around 530,000 distinct CDR3 sequences, 17% of them appearing once. This material consisted of PBMCs, taken about 5 days after the first yellow fever vaccination. The source of these receptors is a man aged 18 to 30 who received the YFV17D yellow fever vaccine. CDR3s include the opening cysteine and the closing phenylalanine or tryptophan. A D gene is named only where the DNA matches it firmly. Expanded clones are given a class, and other clones once, few, many or no size at all.

CDR3 protein: CASTFLGTGMVSGNTIYF
CDR3 DNA: TGTGCCAGCACCTTCTTGGGGACAGGGATGGTCTCTGGAAACACCATATATTTT
J gene: TRBJ1-3
D gene: TRBD1
clone size: .
V gene: TRBV5-6

CDR3 protein: CASRERQINQPQHF
CDR3 DNA: TGTGCCAGCAGGGAGAGACAGATCAATCAGCCCCAGCATTTT
J gene: TRBJ1-5
D gene: .
clone size: .
V gene: TRBV6-4

CDR3 protein: CASSPTGRRGGELFF
CDR3 DNA: TGTGCCAGCAGTCCTACAGGGCGGCGTGGCGGGGAGCTGTTTTTT
J gene: TRBJ2-2
D gene: .
clone size: .
V gene: TRBV12-3/TRBV12-4

CDR3 protein: CASSSNTGTGIYEQYF
CDR3 DNA: TGTGCCAGCAGTTCAAATACCGGGACAGGGATCTACGAGCAGTACTTC
J gene: TRBJ2-7
D gene: TRBD1
clone size: few
V gene: TRBV6-2/TRBV6-3

CDR3 protein: CSVPGRRTGELFF
CDR3 DNA: TGCAGCGTTCCGGGGAGGCGCACCGGGGAGCTGTTTTTT
J gene: TRBJ2-2
D gene: .
clone size: few
V gene: TRBV29-1

CDR3 protein: CASSKRTSRSDTQYF
CDR3 DNA: TGCGCCAGCAGCAAGAGGACTAGTAGGTCAGATACGCAGTATTTT
J gene: TRBJ2-3
D gene: TRBD2
clone size: .
V gene: TRBV4-1

CDR3 protein: CASSKLAGTTIQETQYF
CDR3 DNA: TGCGCCAGCAGCAAGCTAGCGGGGACGACTATCCAAGAGACCCAGTACTTC
J gene: TRBJ2-5
D gene: TRBD2
clone size: few
V gene: TRBV4-1

CDR3 protein: CASSSTDRAGTF
CDR3 DNA: TGTGCCAGCAGCTCCACGGACCGGGCGGGAACCTTC
J gene: TRBJ1-2
D gene: .
clone size: few
V gene: TRBV7-9

CDR3 protein: CASSLGGRGVYEQYF
CDR3 DNA: TGTGCCAGCAGCTTAGGAGGGAGGGGGGTCTACGAGCAGTACTTC
J gene: TRBJ2-7
D gene: .
clone size: .
V gene: TRBV7-2

CDR3 protein: CSVCRNTGELFF
CDR3 DNA: TGCAGCGTTTGCAGGAACACCGGGGAGCTGTTTTTT
J gene: TRBJ2-2
D gene: .
clone size: .
V gene: TRBV29-1

CDR3 protein: CASSQSWQNTEAFF
CDR3 DNA: TGTGCCAGCAGCCAATCCTGGCAGAACACTGAAGCTTTCTTT
J gene: TRBJ1-1
D gene: .
clone size: few
V gene: TRBV3-1

CDR3 protein: CASSRDRVHQPQHF
CDR3 DNA: TGTGCCAGCAGTCGCGACAGGGTACATCAGCCCCAGCATTTT
J gene: TRBJ1-5
D gene: TRBD1
clone size: .
V gene: TRBV6-1

CDR3 protein: CASSSGPLTGAFF
CDR3 DNA: TGCGCCAGCAGCTCCGGGCCCCTCACCGGAGCTTTCTTT
J gene: TRBJ1-1
D gene: .
clone size: few
V gene: TRBV5-1

CDR3 protein: CASSPGTVDTQYF
CDR3 DNA: TGTGCCAGCAGCCCGGGGACAGTAGATACGCAGTATTTT
J gene: TRBJ2-3
D gene: TRBD1
clone size: few
V gene: TRBV5-5

CDR3 protein: CASGGPYNEQFF
CDR3 DNA: TGTGCCAGCGGGGGACCCTACAATGAGCAGTTCTTC
J gene: TRBJ2-1
D gene: .
clone size: many
V gene: TRBV12-3/TRBV12-4

CDR3 protein: CASSRHGLAGGLLGETQYF
CDR3 DNA: TGTGCCAGCAGCCGACACGGACTAGCGGGGGGCCTCCTTGGGGAGACCCAGTACTTC
J gene: TRBJ2-5
D gene: TRBD2
clone size: .
V gene: TRBV11-2

CDR3 protein: CASSQWGGEQFF
CDR3 DNA: TGTGCCAGCAGCCAATGGGGGGGTGAGCAGTTCTTC
J gene: TRBJ2-1
D gene: TRBD2
clone size: many
V gene: TRBV7-3

CDR3 protein: CASSARDRRTEAFF
CDR3 DNA: TGTGCCAGCAGTGCCAGGGACCGGCGCACTGAAGCTTTCTTT
J gene: TRBJ1-1
D gene: .
clone size: .
V gene: TRBV2

CDR3 protein: CASSLASGGDIQYF
CDR3 DNA: TGCGCCAGCAGCTTGGCGTCAGGGGGCGACATTCAGTACTTC
J gene: TRBJ2-4
D gene: TRBD1
clone size: many
V gene: TRBV5-1

CDR3 protein: CASSEARQIGGTEAFF
CDR3 DNA: TGTGCCAGCAGTGAAGCTCGACAGATAGGGGGTACTGAAGCTTTCTTT
J gene: TRBJ1-1
D gene: .
clone size: many
V gene: TRBV2

CDR3 protein: CASRVGGQPQHF
CDR3 DNA: TGTGCCAGTAGGGTCGGCGGTCAGCCCCAGCATTTT
J gene: TRBJ1-5
D gene: .
clone size: few
V gene: TRBV19

CDR3 protein: CASTVGGRGVHSYEQYF
CDR3 DNA: TGTGCCAGCACCGTTGGGGGACGAGGGGTTCACTCCTACGAGCAGTACTTC
J gene: TRBJ2-7
D gene: .
clone size: .
V gene: TRBV12-3/TRBV12-4

CDR3 protein: CASSFTGGDTDTQYF
CDR3 DNA: TGCGCCAGCAGCTTCACGGGGGGAGACACAGATACGCAGTATTTT
J gene: TRBJ2-3
D gene: TRBD2
clone size: few
V gene: TRBV5-1

CDR3 protein: CASSPGPISGYTF
CDR3 DNA: TGTGCCAGCAGTCCGGGGCCTATAAGTGGCTACACCTTC
J gene: TRBJ1-2
D gene: .
clone size: .
V gene: TRBV6-2/TRBV6-3

CDR3 protein: CASSRSEVVGELFF
CDR3 DNA: TGTGCCAGCAGCCGGTCTGAGGTGGTCGGGGAGCTGTTTTTT
J gene: TRBJ2-2
D gene: .
clone size: .
V gene: TRBV3-1

CDR3 protein: CASSLGRGHLNTEAFF
CDR3 DNA: TGCGCCAGCAGCTTGGGTAGGGGGCATTTAAACACTGAAGCTTTCTTT
J gene: TRBJ1-1
D gene: TRBD1
clone size: few
V gene: TRBV5-1

CDR3 protein: CASSYSLGTDYNEQFF
CDR3 DNA: TGTGCCAGCAGTTACTCACTAGGGACAGACTACAATGAGCAGTTCTTC
J gene: TRBJ2-1
D gene: TRBD1
clone size: many
V gene: TRBV6-5

CDR3 protein: CASSQSAASNYGYTF
CDR3 DNA: TGCGCCAGCAGCCAATCGGCAGCTTCTAACTATGGCTACACCTTC
J gene: TRBJ1-2
D gene: .
clone size: .
V gene: TRBV4-3

CDR3 protein: CASSPIRGSSYNEQFF
CDR3 DNA: TGTGCCAGCAGCCCAATCCGGGGGAGCTCCTACAATGAGCAGTTCTTC
J gene: TRBJ2-1
D gene: .
clone size: .
V gene: TRBV11-2

CDR3 protein: CASSQADRGQFQDEQFF
CDR3 DNA: TGTGCCAGCAGCCAAGCGGACCGGGGACAGTTCCAGGACGAGCAGTTCTTC
J gene: TRBJ2-1
D gene: TRBD1
clone size: few
V gene: TRBV4-2

CDR3 protein: CAISWLETGATDTQYF
CDR3 DNA: TGTGCCATCAGTTGGTTGGAGACAGGGGCCACAGATACGCAGTATTTT
J gene: TRBJ2-3
D gene: TRBD1
clone size: .
V gene: TRBV10-3

CDR3 protein: CASSPGLLQPQHF
CDR3 DNA: TGTGCCAGCAGCCCTGGACTCCTTCAGCCCCAGCATTTT
J gene: TRBJ1-5
D gene: .
clone size: .
V gene: TRBV7-9

CDR3 protein: CASKWGQLNSPLHF
CDR3 DNA: TGTGCCAGCAAATGGGGACAGCTTAATTCACCCCTCCACTTT
J gene: TRBJ1-6
D gene: TRBD1
clone size: few
V gene: TRBV2

CDR3 protein: CASSYGYQETQYF
CDR3 DNA: TGTGCCAGCAGTTACGGGTACCAAGAGACCCAGTACTTC
J gene: TRBJ2-5
D gene: .
clone size: few
V gene: TRBV6-6

CDR3 protein: CASSEWGTWRGPTGGYTF
CDR3 DNA: TGTGCCAGCAGTGAATGGGGGACCTGGCGGGGACCGACAGGCGGCTACACCTTC
J gene: TRBJ1-2
D gene: .
clone size: .
V gene: TRBV6-1

CDR3 protein: CASSYGYGGYNEQFF
CDR3 DNA: TGCGCCAGCAGCTACGGCTACGGGGGGTATAATGAGCAGTTCTTC
J gene: TRBJ2-1
D gene: TRBD2
clone size: many
V gene: TRBV5-1